This T cell receptor beta chain was obtained from a study of cytotoxic CD8 clonotypes in ibrutinib-treated CLL. As for the study in general: There were roughly 12 relapsed/refractory patients and about 15 treatment-naive patients, and fewer than 18 were IGHV unmutated. The samples contained roughly 240,000 productive templates on average. They also contained an average of 94,082 productive rearrangements. Study observations and caveats: Public clonotypes, rarely seen, contracted or held steady on treatment.

From germline, CDR1 is MNHEY and CDR2 SMNVEV (reference sequence). The CDR3 runs to 15 residues. J was trimmed by 7 bases and V by 7 bases; bases with no gene match: 12. Of note for this clone: Its cognate antigen is unknown.

Some clones are missing from TCRdb's copy, which holds only in-frame ones; the method was immunoSEQ multiplex PCR. Among tens of thousands of clones, 83% were seen once, and the ten largest hold about 40%. Cryopreserved PBMCs were the source of around 2 micrograms of genomic DNA, which went to TCR beta libraries. This receptor was taken from a human donor with chronic lymphocytic leukemia. This specimen was PBMCs, taken after 24 months of ibrutinib treatment. The rearrangement uses TRBV27 and TRBJ1-4; TRBD1 matches 7 bases. CDR3 protein: CASTVRGGTGEKLFF. CDR3 in DNA: TGTGCCAGCACCGTGAGAGGGGGCACCGGTGAAAAACTGTTTTTT.